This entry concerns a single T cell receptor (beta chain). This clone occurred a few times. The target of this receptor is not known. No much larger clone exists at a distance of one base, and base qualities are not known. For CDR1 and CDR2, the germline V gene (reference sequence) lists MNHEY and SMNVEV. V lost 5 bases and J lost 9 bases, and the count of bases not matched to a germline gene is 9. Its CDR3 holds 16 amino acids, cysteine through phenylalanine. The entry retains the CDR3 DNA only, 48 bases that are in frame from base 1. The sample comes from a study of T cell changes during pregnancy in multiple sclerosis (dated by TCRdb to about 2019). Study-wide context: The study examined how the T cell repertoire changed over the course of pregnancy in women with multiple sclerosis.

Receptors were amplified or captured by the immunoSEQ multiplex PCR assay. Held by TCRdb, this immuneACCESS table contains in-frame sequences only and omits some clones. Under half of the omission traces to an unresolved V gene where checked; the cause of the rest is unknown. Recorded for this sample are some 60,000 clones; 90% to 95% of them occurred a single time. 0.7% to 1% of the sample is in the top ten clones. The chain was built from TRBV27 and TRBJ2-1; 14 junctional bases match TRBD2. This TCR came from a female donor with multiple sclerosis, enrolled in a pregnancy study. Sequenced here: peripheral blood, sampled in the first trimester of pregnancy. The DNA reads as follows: TGTGCCAGCAGTCACCCCCGGACTAGCGGGGGGAGTGAGCAGTTCTTC. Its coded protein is CASSHPRTSGGSEQFF.